This T cell receptor beta chain appears in the sequencing data of a study of blood T cells in healthy people across ages. Germline CDR1 reads MNHNS; CDR2 reads SASEGT. CDR3 length: 15 amino acids. V gave up 5 bases and J gave up 1 base, with 14 bases separating them. A second roughly 7 to 12 cycle PCR used barcoded and J-beta primers. TCRdb re-derived calls from the 5' RACE reads in MiXCR, one entry per CDR3 protein. The data contain 910,000 or so distinct CDR3 sequences, about 53% of them singletons. The sample taken for sequencing was blood. The sequence derives from a woman aged 55 to 70 in good health. J is TRBJ2-5 and V is TRBV6-1; perhaps TRBD1 as D (6 bases). This CDR3 reads CASSYEQGTQETQYF. CDR3 nucleotide sequence: TGTGCCAGCAGTTATGAACAGGGAACCCAAGAGACCCAGTACTTC.